Listed below are T cell receptor beta chains from one sample, sequenced in a study of CD8 T cell repertoires and HIV-1 epitope variants. This table comes from immunoSEQ multiplex PCR, and its TCRdb copy is limited to in-frame clones, with some not included. This table holds some 5,000 clones, about 60% found once. These receptors have no known antigen. The sequenced sample was cultured CD8+ T cells derived from PBMCs. The receptors were sampled from a male donor with HIV. Each CDR3 is given with its conserved first and last residue. Each record gives: V gene, D gene, J gene, clone size, CDR3 DNA, CDR3 protein. A D gene is named only where the DNA matches it firmly. Part of the rows lack a size; the others show once, few, many or a class for expanded clones.

V: TRBV2; D: NA; J: TRBJ2-1; size: NA; DNA: TGTGCCAGCAGCGACTTAAGGAGCAATGAGCAGTTCTTC; CDR3: CASSDLRSNEQFF
V: TRBV5-1; D: NA; J: TRBJ1-5; size: few; DNA: TGCGCCAGCAGCGGGGACGGGGAACAGCCCCAGCATTTT; CDR3: CASSGDGEQPQHF
V: TRBV11-3; D: TRBD2; J: TRBJ2-1; size: NA; DNA: TGTGCCAGCAGCGCCGCTAGCGGATCCTACAATGAGCAGTTCTTC; CDR3: CASSAASGSYNEQFF
V: TRBV12-1; D: NA; J: TRBJ1-4; size: medium-sized; DNA: TGTGCCAGCAGCTTTGGCGGACCGAACCCAGCAACTAATGAAAAACTGTTTTTT; CDR3: CASSFGGPNPATNEKLFF
V: TRBV28; D: NA; J: TRBJ2-3; size: NA; DNA: TGTGCCAGCAGTTTAGGGCATAACACAGATACGCAGTATTTT; CDR3: CASSLGHNTDTQYF
V: TRBV13; D: NA; J: TRBJ2-1; size: medium-sized; DNA: TGTGCCAGCAGCCCCCTCTCTGGGGGGCTCTACAATGAGCAGTTCTTC; CDR3: CASSPLSGGLYNEQFF
V: TRBV28; D: TRBD1; J: TRBJ1-1; size: hyperexpanded; DNA: TGTGCCAGCAGTTCCCCCGGGACAGGGGTGATTTCCACTGAAGCTTTCTTT; CDR3: CASSSPGTGVISTEAFF
V: TRBV28; D: NA; J: TRBJ2-7; size: NA; DNA: TGTGCCAGCAGTCCCCGGGACGGATACTACGAGCAGTACTTC; CDR3: CASSPRDGYYEQYF
V: TRBV19; D: NA; J: TRBJ2-7; size: NA; DNA: TGTGCCAGTAGTATAGGACCAGGGCCCTACGAGCAGTACTTC; CDR3: CASSIGPGPYEQYF
V: TRBV13; D: TRBD1; J: TRBJ2-3; size: NA; DNA: TGTGCCAGCAGCTTAAGGGACAGGGCCACAGATACGCAGTATTTT; CDR3: CASSLRDRATDTQYF
V: TRBV9; D: TRBD1; J: TRBJ1-4; size: NA; DNA: TGTGCCAGCAGCGGGACAGGGGTCATTAATGAAAAACTGTTTTTT; CDR3: CASSGTGVINEKLFF
V: TRBV11-1; D: NA; J: TRBJ1-1; size: NA; DNA: TGTGCCAGCAGCCCCGTGAACACTGAAGCTTTCTTT; CDR3: CASSPVNTEAFF
V: TRBV27; D: TRBD1; J: TRBJ2-2; size: NA; DNA: TGTGCCAGCAGTCCGGGACAGCTAACGTACACCGGGGAGCTGTTTTTT; CDR3: CASSPGQLTYTGELFF
V: TRBV19; D: TRBD1; J: TRBJ1-1; size: NA; DNA: TGTGCCAGTAGGACAGGGGTGCGGAACACTGAAGCTTTCTTT; CDR3: CASRTGVRNTEAFF
V: TRBV30; D: NA; J: TRBJ1-2; size: NA; DNA: TGTGCCTGGAGCCCCGGCGGGACGAGGGGCTACACCTTC; CDR3: CAWSPGGTRGYTF
V: TRBV27; D: NA; J: TRBJ1-1; size: NA; DNA: TGTGCCAGCAGTTTATTCATGAACACTGAAGCTTTCTTT; CDR3: CASSLFMNTEAFF
V: TRBV11-3; D: TRBD2; J: TRBJ2-3; size: NA; DNA: TGTGCCAGCAGCTTGGGCGGGGGAGTAGATACGCAGTATTTT; CDR3: CASSLGGGVDTQYF
V: TRBV2; D: NA; J: TRBJ2-1; size: NA; DNA: TGTGCCAGCAGTGAAGCGCTAGGTCCACGCAGTGAGCAGTTCTTC; CDR3: CASSEALGPRSEQFF
V: TRBV21-1; D: NA; J: TRBJ2-1; size: NA; DNA: TGTGCCAGCAGCAAAGCGCAAGGAAGGGGCCTGGTGAATGAGCAGTTCTTC; CDR3: CASSKAQGRGLVNEQFF
V: TRBV5-4; D: TRBD1; J: TRBJ2-1; size: once; DNA: TGTGCCAGCAGCGCACAGGGGGCGGCAGACAATGAGCAGTTCTTC; CDR3: CASSAQGAADNEQFF
V: TRBV27; D: NA; J: TRBJ2-1; size: NA; DNA: TGTGCCAGCAGTTTAGCGGGGTCCTACAATGAGCAGTTCTTC; CDR3: CASSLAGSYNEQFF
V: TRBV4-1; D: TRBD1; J: TRBJ2-3; size: once; DNA: TGCGCCAGCAGCCCACCCCCTCCCCCGGGACAGGGTACAGATACGCAGTATTTT; CDR3: CASSPPPPPGQGTDTQYF
V: TRBV9; D: TRBD2; J: TRBJ2-2; size: NA; DNA: TGTGCCAGCAGCGTAAGCGGGGGTGGTTCCGGGGAGCTGTTTTTT; CDR3: CASSVSGGGSGELFF
V: TRBV6-6; D: TRBD1; J: TRBJ1-2; size: NA; DNA: TGTGCCAGCAGTTACGGGACAGGGGCTCTTCACTATGGCTACACCTTC; CDR3: CASSYGTGALHYGYTF
V: TRBV6-5; D: NA; J: TRBJ1-2; size: NA; DNA: TGTGCCACCCTCGATTGGACACGTGGGAACTATGGCTACACCTTC; CDR3: CATLDWTRGNYGYTF
V: TRBV7-3; D: NA; J: TRBJ2-2; size: NA; DNA: TGTGCCAGCAGCCACGGTCGCCGAACCGGGGAGCTGTTTTTT; CDR3: CASSHGRRTGELFF
V: TRBV4-1; D: NA; J: TRBJ1-2; size: NA; DNA: TGCGCCAGCAGCCCAGGTATGGCGCGGCTGGATGGCTACACCTTC; CDR3: CASSPGMARLDGYTF